In its sample, the clone carrying this T cell receptor beta chain was seen once. The antigen is undetermined. There were no recent acute infections or vaccinations among the donors, who were healthy HIV-negative adults. The data are from a study of shared clonotypes between healthy human individuals. Study context: Donors were two women and a few men aged 18 to 49. General study findings and limits: A few donors held around 5% of naive CD4 clonotypes in common.

Assay used: immunoSEQ multiplex PCR; TCRdb lists only in-frame clones, some missing. The sample holds about 1,500,000 clones, more than 95% seen once. CDR3 length: 17 amino acids. This TCR was recovered from a man in his thirties or forties in good health. J is TRBJ2-3 and V is TRBV21-1; the D segment call TRBD1 is taken from the table without a DNA check. TRBV21-1 is annotated as a pseudogene. The sample was naive CD4+ T cells sorted from blood. Subset described: CD45RA+ positively selected. The CDR3 coding sequence is TGTGCCAGCAGCAAAGGGGGACAGTCCGCTAGCACAGATACGCAGTATTTT. Amino acid sequence: CASSKGGQSASTDTQYF.